This TCR beta chain was obtained from a study of blood T cell repertoires in COVID-19. Across the whole study: Samples came from the United States, Italy and Spain, spanning acute and convalescent COVID-19. The cDNA or gDNA used as material had been derived from T cells, B-cell-depleted T cells, or PBMCs.

In the original analysis: The authors estimated nucleated cell counts from reference gene primer amplification. TCRdb keeps only in-frame clones here, not all; method: immunoSEQ multiplex PCR. The V and J calls and clone size were taken over from that table, and D and trimming were inferred from the DNA. The data show about 34,000 clones, with around 80% seen just once and roughly 15% held by the top ten. This CDR3 region has 14 residues. The V and J ends lost 7 bases and 0 bases respectively, with 10 bases between them. Germline V lookup: CDR1 SNHLY, CDR2 FYNNEI. The V gene is TRBV2, the J gene TRBJ2-1; D ambiguous. Specimen: peripheral blood. This TCR came from a man older than 75 with active or convalescent COVID-19. The CDR3: CASNGRSSYNEQFF. CDR3 bases: TGTGCCAGCAATGGTCGGAGCTCCTACAATGAGCAGTTCTTC.